This T cell receptor (beta chain) is drawn from a study of blood T cell repertoires in COVID-19. V gave up 2 bases and J gave up 8 bases, with 17 bases separating them. The CDR3 is 15 amino acids. CDR1 and CDR2 from the germline V gene are SGHRS and YFSETQ. Original handling: Researchers report that nucleated cell counts were estimated from reference gene primer amplification. The assay was immunoSEQ multiplex PCR, and TCRdb's table has in-frame clones only and misses some. The V and J calls and clone size were taken over from that table, and D and trimming were inferred from the DNA. The top ten hold roughly 18% of the sample, which has just over 60,000 clones, 70% to 80% seen once.

Input material: peripheral blood. This TCR was sampled from a man aged 60 to 75 with acute or convalescent COVID-19. The chain joins TRBV5-1 to TRBJ2-1; a weak D match, TRBD2 (5 bases). CDR3 sequence: CASSFGLLDPHEQFF. The CDR3, as DNA: TGCGCCAGCAGCTTCGGCTTACTAGATCCCCATGAGCAGTTCTTC.